This TCR beta chain was recovered during a study of shared clonotypes between healthy human individuals. Per germline, CDR1 SGHAT and CDR2 FQDESV (reference sequence). Trimming removed 1 base from V and 0 bases from J, with 18 bases in between. There are 18 residues in the CDR3. The donor population consisted of healthy HIV-negative adults with no recent acute infections or vaccinations. The split of CD4+ cells yielded CD45RA+ naive and CD45RA-negative memory subsets. Profiled with immunoSEQ multiplex PCR; TCRdb holds only in-frame clones, not every one. In the table there are 2 million to 3 million clones, more than 80% of which are singletons.

The V and J genes are TRBV11-1 and TRBJ1-2; the D is unclear. The sample taken for sequencing was naive CD4+ T cells sorted from blood. Regarding subset: CD45RA+ positively selected. This receptor was identified in a man aged 18 to 30 in good health. CDR3 region: CASSLGGVGRRANYGYTF. In DNA, the CDR3 is TGTGCCAGCAGCTTAGGCGGGGTAGGACGGAGAGCTAACTATGGCTACACCTTC.